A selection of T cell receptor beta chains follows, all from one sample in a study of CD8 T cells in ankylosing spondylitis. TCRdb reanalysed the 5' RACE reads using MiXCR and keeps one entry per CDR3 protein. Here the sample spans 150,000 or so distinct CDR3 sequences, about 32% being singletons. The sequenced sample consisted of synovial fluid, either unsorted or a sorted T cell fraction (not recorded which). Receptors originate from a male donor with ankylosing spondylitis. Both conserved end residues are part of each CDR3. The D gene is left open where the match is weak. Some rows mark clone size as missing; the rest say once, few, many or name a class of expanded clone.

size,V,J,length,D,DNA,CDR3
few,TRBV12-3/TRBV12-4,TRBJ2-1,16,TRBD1,TGTGCCAGCAGCCGGAGGCCGGGACAGGGTTACAATGAGCAGTTCTTC,CASSRRPGQGYNEQFF
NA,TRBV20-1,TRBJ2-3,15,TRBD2,TGCAGTGCTCCCCGACTAGCGGGAGGATCAGATACGCAGTATTTT,CSAPRLAGGSDTQYF
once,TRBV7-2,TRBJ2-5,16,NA,TGTGCCAGCAGCTTAGGGATGGGGGGCCTTCAAGAGACCCAGTACTTC,CASSLGMGGLQETQYF
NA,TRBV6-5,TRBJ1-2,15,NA,TGTGCCAGCAGTTACCAAGGGAACCGTGACTATGGCTACACCTTC,CASSYQGNRDYGYTF
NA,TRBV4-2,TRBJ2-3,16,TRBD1,TGTGCCAGCAGCCAAGGACAGGGAACTAGCACAGATACGCAGTATTTT,CASSQGQGTSTDTQYF
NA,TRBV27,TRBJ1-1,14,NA,TGTGCCAGCAGTCGGAGGGGCGCAAGCACTGAAGCTTTCTTT,CASSRRGASTEAFF
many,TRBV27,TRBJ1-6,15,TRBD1,TGTGCCAGCAGTTCCTGGGACAGGGAGAGTTCACCCCTCCACTTT,CASSSWDRESSPLHF
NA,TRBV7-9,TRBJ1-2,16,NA,TGTGCCAGCAGCTTAAGGCGGGACACGATTAACTATGGCTACACCTTC,CASSLRRDTINYGYTF
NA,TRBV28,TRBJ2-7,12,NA,TGTGCCAGCAGTTTATTTTACCAGGAGCAGTACTTC,CASSLFYQEQYF
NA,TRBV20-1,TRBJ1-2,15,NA,TGCAGTGCTAGAGCTTTGCAGAAAGCAGACTATGGCTACACCTTC,CSARALQKADYGYTF
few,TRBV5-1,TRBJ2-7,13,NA,TGCGCCAGCAGCTTTGCCAGGGACTACGAGCAGTACTTC,CASSFARDYEQYF
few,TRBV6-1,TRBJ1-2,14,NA,TGTGCCAGCAGTGTGGCAGGTTGGAACTATGGCTACACCTTC,CASSVAGWNYGYTF
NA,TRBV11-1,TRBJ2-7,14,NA,TGTGCCAGCAGCCCCAGTGGGGGGCTTTACGAGCAGTACTTC,CASSPSGGLYEQYF
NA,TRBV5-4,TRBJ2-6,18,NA,TGTGCCAGCAGCTTTTTGTTTTTGACGACGGCCGGGGCCAACGTCCTGACTTTC,CASSFLFLTTAGANVLTF
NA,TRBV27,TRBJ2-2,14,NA,TGTGCCAGCAGATTGCGTCCTAACACCGGGGAGCTGTTTTTT,CASRLRPNTGELFF
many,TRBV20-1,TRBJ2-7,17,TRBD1,TGCAGTGCTAGAACAGGGACAGGGGGCGTAGGGTCCTACGAGCAGTACTTC,CSARTGTGGVGSYEQYF
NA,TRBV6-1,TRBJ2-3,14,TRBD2,TGTGCCAGCAGGACTAGCGGGGGCACAGATACGCAGTATTTT,CASRTSGGTDTQYF
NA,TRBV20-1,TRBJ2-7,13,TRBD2,TGCAGTGCTCCACCAGCGGGAGACTACGAGCAGTACTTC,CSAPPAGDYEQYF
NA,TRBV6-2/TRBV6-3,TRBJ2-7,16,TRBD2,TGTGCCAGCAGCCCAGGACTAGCGGGAGTCGGTTACGAGCAGTACTTC,CASSPGLAGVGYEQYF
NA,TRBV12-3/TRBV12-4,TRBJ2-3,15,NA,TGTGCCAGCAGTTTAGGGGACCCCGTTCGAGATACGCAGTATTTT,CASSLGDPVRDTQYF
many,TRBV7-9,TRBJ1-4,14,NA,TGTGCCAGCAGCTTAGGAGCAGCTAATGAAAAACTGTTTTTT,CASSLGAANEKLFF
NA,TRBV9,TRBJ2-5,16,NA,TGTGCCAGCAGCCTAGCGGGACAGGGTTCTATATTGACCCAGTACTTC,CASSLAGQGSILTQYF
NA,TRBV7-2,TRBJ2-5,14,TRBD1,TGTGCCAGCAGTCCAAACAGGGGGCGAGAGACCCAGTACTTC,CASSPNRGRETQYF
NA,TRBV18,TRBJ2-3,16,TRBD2,TGTGCCAGCTCATCAATTACTAGCGGGAGAGGAGATACGCAGTATTTT,CASSSITSGRGDTQYF
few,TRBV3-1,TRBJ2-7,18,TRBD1,TGTGCCAGCAGCCCTTCTCACCATGGGACAGGCTACTTCTACGAGCAGTACTTC,CASSPSHHGTGYFYEQYF
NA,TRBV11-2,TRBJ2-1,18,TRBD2,TGTGCCAGCAGTCTTAGTTCCCCCTGGACTAGCGGGGCTCGGGAGCAGTTCTTC,CASSLSSPWTSGAREQFF
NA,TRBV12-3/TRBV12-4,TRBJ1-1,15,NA,TGTGCCAGCAGTCCCACGACAGGACCGAACACTGAAGCTTTCTTT,CASSPTTGPNTEAFF
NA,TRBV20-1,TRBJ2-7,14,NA,TGCAGTGCTACAGAACCGGGACCCGCCTACGAGCAGTACTTC,CSATEPGPAYEQYF
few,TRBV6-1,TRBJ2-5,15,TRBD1,TGTGCCAGCAGTCGACCGGGACAGGGACAAGAGACCCAGTACTTC,CASSRPGQGQETQYF
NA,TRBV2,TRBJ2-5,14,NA,TGTGCCAGCAGTACGACGACCCAGATGACGACCCAGTACTTC,CASSTTTQMTTQYF
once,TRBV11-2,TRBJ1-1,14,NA,TGTGCCAGCAGCTCACAATTCATGAACACTGAAGCTTTCTTT,CASSSQFMNTEAFF